This T cell receptor (beta chain) was profiled in a study of T cell responses to AZD1222 COVID-19 vaccine. About this clone: Its specificity is not known.

This CDR3 spans 15 amino acids. Per the germline V gene, CDR1 is GTSNPN and CDR2 is SVGIG (reference sequence). The ends were cut back, 6 bases at V and 4 bases at J, with 18 bases in the middle. Sequencing used immunoSEQ multiplex PCR; TCRdb keeps in-frame clones, though not all of them. The table includes tens of thousands of clones, roughly 90% detected once. Study results and caveats: Spike was spanned by vaccine-associated CD4 TCRs, with dominance at 160-218 and 743-854.

The specimen comprised peripheral blood, sampled 28 days after the second AZD1222 dose. This sequence originates from an adult who received the AZD1222 COVID-19 vaccine. This chain links TRBV30 with TRBJ1-4, with unresolved D. The CDR3 here is CACQTVPELNEKLFF. The CDR3 DNA is TGTGCCTGTCAAACCGTCCCGGAGCTTAATGAAAAACTGTTTTTT.